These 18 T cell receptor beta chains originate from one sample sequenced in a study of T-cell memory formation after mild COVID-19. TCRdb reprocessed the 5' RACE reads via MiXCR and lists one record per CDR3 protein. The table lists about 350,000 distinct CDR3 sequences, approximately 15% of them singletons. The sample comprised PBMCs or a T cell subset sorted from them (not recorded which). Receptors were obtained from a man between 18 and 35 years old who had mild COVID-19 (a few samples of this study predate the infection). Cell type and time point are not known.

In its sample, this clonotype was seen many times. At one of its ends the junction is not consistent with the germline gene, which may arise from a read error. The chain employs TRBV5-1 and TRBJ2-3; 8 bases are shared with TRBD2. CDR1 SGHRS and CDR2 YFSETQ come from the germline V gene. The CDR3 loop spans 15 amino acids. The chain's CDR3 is CASSFRGGRTDTQYF. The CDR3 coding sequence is TGTGCCAGCAGTTTCCGCGGGGGGAGGACAGATACGCAGTATTTT.

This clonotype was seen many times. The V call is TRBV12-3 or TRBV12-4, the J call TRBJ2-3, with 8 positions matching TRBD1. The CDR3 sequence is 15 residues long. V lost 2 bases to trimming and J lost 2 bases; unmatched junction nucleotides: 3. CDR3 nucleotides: TGTGCCAGCAGTTTAACAGGGGGGTCCACAGATACGCAGTATTTT. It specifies CASSLTGGSTDTQYF.

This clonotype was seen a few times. The CDR3 region is CASSRDRTITGELFF. DNA of the CDR3: TGCGCCAGCAGCCGCGATAGAACCATCACCGGGGAGCTGTTTTTT. The gene calls are TRBV5-1 and TRBJ2-2; D is undetermined. V lost 4 bases and J 4 bases, leaving 14 bases between the germline ends. The CDR3 has 15 amino acids. CDR1 SGHRS and CDR2 YFSETQ come from the germline V gene.

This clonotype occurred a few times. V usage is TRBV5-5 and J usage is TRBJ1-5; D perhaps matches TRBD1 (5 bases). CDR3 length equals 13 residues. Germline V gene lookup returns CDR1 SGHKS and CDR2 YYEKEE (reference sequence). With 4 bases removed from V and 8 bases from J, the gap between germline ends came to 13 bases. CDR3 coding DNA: TGTGCCAGCAGCCTTACAGGCGTGGAGCCCCAGCATTTT. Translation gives CASSLTGVEPQHF.

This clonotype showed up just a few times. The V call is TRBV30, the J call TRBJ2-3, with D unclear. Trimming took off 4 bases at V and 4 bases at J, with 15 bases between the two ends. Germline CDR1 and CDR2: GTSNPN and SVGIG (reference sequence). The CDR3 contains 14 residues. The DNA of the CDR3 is TGTGCCTGGAATAAAGGCGATCGGGCAGATACGCAGTATTTT. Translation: CAWNKGDRADTQYF.

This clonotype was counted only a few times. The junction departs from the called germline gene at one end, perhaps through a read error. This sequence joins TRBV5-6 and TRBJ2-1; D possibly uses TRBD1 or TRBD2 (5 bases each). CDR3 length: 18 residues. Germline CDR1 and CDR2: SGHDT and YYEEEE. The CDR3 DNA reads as TGTGCCTGCAGCTTAGCTGAACGAGGGGAGAGCTCCTACAATGAGCAGTTCTTC. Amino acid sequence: CACSLAERGESSYNEQFF. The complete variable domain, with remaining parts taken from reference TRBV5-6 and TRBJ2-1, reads DAGVTQSPTHLIKTRGQQVTLRCSPKSGHDTVSWYQQALGQGPQFIFQYYEEEERQRGNFPDRFSGHQFPNYSSELNVNALLLGDSALYLCACSLAERGESSYNEQFFGPGTRLTVL.

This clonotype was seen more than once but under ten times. CDR3 sequence reads: CASSPAGVAGNTIYF. CDR3 nucleotide sequence: TGTGCCAGCAGCCCGGCAGGGGTAGCTGGAAACACCATATATTTT. The chain carries TRBV14 and TRBJ1-3; D perhaps matches TRBD1 (6 bases). From germline, CDR1 is SGHDN and CDR2 FVKESK. V lost 4 bases and J lost 2, with 12 bases in between. This CDR3 is 15 amino acids long.

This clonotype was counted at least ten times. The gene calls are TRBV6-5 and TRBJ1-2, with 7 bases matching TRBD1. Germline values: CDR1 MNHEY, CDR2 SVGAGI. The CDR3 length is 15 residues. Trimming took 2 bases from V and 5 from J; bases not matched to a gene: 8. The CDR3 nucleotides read TGTGCCAGCAGTTACCAAACAGGGGATGGATATGGCTACACCTTC. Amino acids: CASSYQTGDGYGYTF.

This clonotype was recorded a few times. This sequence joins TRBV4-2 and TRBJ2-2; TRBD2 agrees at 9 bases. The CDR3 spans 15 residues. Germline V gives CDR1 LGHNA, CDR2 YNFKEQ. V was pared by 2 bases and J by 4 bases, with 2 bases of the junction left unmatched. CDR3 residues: CASSQSSGGTGELFF. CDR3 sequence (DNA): TGTGCCAGCAGCCAAAGTAGCGGGGGCACCGGGGAGCTGTTTTTT.

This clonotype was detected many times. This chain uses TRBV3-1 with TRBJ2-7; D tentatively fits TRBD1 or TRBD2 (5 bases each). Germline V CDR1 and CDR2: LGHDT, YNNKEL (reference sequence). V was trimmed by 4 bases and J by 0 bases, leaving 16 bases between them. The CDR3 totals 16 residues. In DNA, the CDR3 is TGTGCCAGCAGCCCTTATACCGGGACGGTCTCCTACGAGCAGTACTTC. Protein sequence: CASSPYTGTVSYEQYF.

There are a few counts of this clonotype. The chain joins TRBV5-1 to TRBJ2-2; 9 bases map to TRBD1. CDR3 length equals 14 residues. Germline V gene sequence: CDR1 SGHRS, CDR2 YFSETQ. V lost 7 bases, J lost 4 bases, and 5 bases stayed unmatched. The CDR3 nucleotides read TGCGCCAGCGGGGGACAGGGACTCACCGGGGAGCTGTTTTTT. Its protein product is CASGGQGLTGELFF. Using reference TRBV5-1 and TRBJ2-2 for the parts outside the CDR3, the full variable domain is KAGVTQTPRYLIKTRGQQVTLSCSPISGHRSVSWYQQTPGQGLQFLFEYFSETQRNKGNFPGRFSGRQFSNSRSEMNVSTLELGDSALYLCASGGQGLTGELFFGEGSRLTVL.

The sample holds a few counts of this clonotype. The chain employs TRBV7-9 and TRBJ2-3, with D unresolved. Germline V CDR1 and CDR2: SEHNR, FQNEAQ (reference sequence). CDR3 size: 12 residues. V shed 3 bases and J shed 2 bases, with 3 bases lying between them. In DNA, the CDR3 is TGTGCCAGCAGCTTTGTCACAGATACGCAGTATTTT. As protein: CASSFVTDTQYF.

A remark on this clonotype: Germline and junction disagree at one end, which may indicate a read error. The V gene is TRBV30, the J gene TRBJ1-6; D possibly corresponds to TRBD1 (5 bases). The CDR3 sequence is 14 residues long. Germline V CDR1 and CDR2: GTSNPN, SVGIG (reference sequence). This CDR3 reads CACSGTGLRAPLHF. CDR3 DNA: TGTGCCTGCAGTGGGACGGGGCTTAGGGCACCCCTCCACTTT.

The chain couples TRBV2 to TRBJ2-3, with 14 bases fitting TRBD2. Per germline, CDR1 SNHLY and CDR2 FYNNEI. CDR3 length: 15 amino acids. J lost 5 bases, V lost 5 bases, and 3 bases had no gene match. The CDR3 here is CASSRGLAGVDTQYF. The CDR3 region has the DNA TGTGCCAGCAGTAGGGGACTAGCGGGGGTAGATACGCAGTATTTT.

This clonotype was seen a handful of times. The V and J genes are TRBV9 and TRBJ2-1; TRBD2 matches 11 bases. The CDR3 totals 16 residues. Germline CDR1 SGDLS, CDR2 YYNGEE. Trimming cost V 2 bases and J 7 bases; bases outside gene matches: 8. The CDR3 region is CASSVFSGGALNEQFF. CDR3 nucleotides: TGTGCCAGCAGCGTTTTTAGCGGGGGGGCCCTGAATGAGCAGTTCTTC.

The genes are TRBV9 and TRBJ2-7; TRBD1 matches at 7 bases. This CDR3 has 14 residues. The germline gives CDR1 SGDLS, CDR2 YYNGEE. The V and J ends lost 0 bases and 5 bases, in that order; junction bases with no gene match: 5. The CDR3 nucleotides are TGTGCCAGCAGCGTAGAGGCAGGGGGAGACGAGCAGTACGTC. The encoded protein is CASSVEAGGDEQYV.

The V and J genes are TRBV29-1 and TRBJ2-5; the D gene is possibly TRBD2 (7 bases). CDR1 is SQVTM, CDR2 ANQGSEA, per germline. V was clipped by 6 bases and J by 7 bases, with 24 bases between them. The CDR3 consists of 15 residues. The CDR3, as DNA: TGCAGCGTCTATTTGGGGGGGACATTCATGGGGACCCAGTACTTC. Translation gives CSVYLGGTFMGTQYF.

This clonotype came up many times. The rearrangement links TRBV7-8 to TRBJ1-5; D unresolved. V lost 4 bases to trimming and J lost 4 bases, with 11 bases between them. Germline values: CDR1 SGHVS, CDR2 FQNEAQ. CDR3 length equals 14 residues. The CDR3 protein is CASSSAGGNQPQHF. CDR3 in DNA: TGTGCCAGCAGCTCGGCGGGTGGGAATCAGCCCCAGCATTTT.